This is a list of T cell receptor beta chains from one sample in a study of cytomegalovirus exposure and HLA in healthy donors. Generated by immunoSEQ multiplex PCR, the TCRdb table keeps only in-frame clones and is missing some. The data show 110,000 to 150,000 clones, more than 80% seen once. The specimen sequenced was PBMCs. The receptors come from a woman in her thirties in good health and CMV-seropositive. The CDR3 runs from the conserved cysteine through the conserved F or W. Fields, in order: D gene, CDR3 length, J gene, clone size, V gene, CDR3 DNA, CDR3 protein. D genes are given only for firm matches. The size of a clone is reported for some rows only, either as once, few or many, or as a class for expanded clones.

>TRBD2|16|TRBJ2-2|NA|TRBV5-1
TGCGCCAGCAGCCCTCGGACTAGCGGGACCACCGGGGAGCTGTTTTTT
CASSPRTSGTTGELFF
>NA|16|TRBJ2-7|many|TRBV2
TGTGCCAGCAAGGGAGGAAGCGGAGACCACTCCTACGAGCAGTACTTC
CASKGGSGDHSYEQYF
>NA|12|TRBJ1-2|NA|TRBV27
TGTGCCAGCACCAATCGGGAGGGAGGCTACACCTTC
CASTNREGGYTF
>TRBD1|17|TRBJ1-6|NA|TRBV18
TGTGCCAGCTCACCACGTGCTTATGACAGGGCCAGTTCACCCCTCCACTTT
CASSPRAYDRASSPLHF
>TRBD1|15|TRBJ2-7|NA|TRBV28
TGTGCCAGCAGTGTATTGGACAGGGAATTGTACGAGCAGTACTTC
CASSVLDRELYEQYF
>NA|14|TRBJ2-7|NA|TRBV10-2
TGCGCCAGCAGTCAAAACCTAAGGGCGGGCGAGCAGTACTTC
CASSQNLRAGEQYF
>NA|14|TRBJ1-1|NA|TRBV5-1
TGCGCCAGCAGCGAAGGGACACAGGTGCTAAAAGCTTTCTTT
CASSEGTQVLKAFF
>TRBD2|15|TRBJ2-7|NA|TRBV29-1
TGCAGCGTTGGGGGACTAGCGGGGTATGACTACGAGCAGTACTTC
CSVGGLAGYDYEQYF
>NA|15|TRBJ2-6|NA|TRBV27
TGTGCCAGCAGTTTATTACTCTCTGGGGCCAACGTCCTGACTTTC
CASSLLLSGANVLTF
>NA|16|TRBJ1-1|NA|TRBV14
TGTGCCAGCAGCCCAGAACGGAAGACAGGCAACACTGAAGCTTTCTTT
CASSPERKTGNTEAFF
>TRBD1|13|TRBJ2-7|NA|TRBV29-1
TGCAGCGTTGGGACAGGTACTACCTACGAGCAGTACTTC
CSVGTGTTYEQYF
>NA|12|TRBJ2-2|NA|TRBV30
TGTGCCTGGAAGACAGAAACCGGGGAGCTGTTTTTT
CAWKTETGELFF
>NA|15|TRBJ1-5|NA|TRBV27
TGTGCCAGCGGAGGCGCTCGGAGGAGCAATCAGCCCCAGCATTTT
CASGGARRSNQPQHF
>TRBD2|14|TRBJ2-7|NA|TRBV6-5
TGTGCCAGCAGTTACTCCGGGGGGACCTACGAGCAGTACTTC
CASSYSGGTYEQYF
>TRBD1|15|TRBJ2-5|NA|TRBV9
TGTGCCAGCAGCACGTCGGGACAGGGGGAAGAGACCCAGTACTTC
CASSTSGQGEETQYF
>NA|14|TRBJ1-1|NA|TRBV27
TGTGCCAGCAGTTTATCGGCTGGGGCGGCGGAAGCTTTCTTT
CASSLSAGAAEAFF
>TRBD1|15|TRBJ2-5|NA|TRBV5-1
TGCGCCAGCAGCTCGCCGGGACAGTCCCAAGAGACCCAGTACTTC
CASSSPGQSQETQYF
>NA|14|TRBJ1-2|NA|TRBV28
TGTGCCAGCAGTCTTGAATACGGAGATATTGGCTACACCTTC
CASSLEYGDIGYTF
>NA|12|TRBJ1-5|NA|TRBV2
TGTGCCAGCAGTGCCGTTAATCAGCCCCAGCATTTT
CASSAVNQPQHF
>NA|15|TRBJ2-4|NA|TRBV2
TGTGCCAGCAGTGTTGGCCGCGGGACCCAAAACATTCAGTACTTC
CASSVGRGTQNIQYF
>NA|19|TRBJ2-7|NA|TRBV2
TGTGCCAGCAAATTAGGACCGGATAGCGGAACGTACCTGACATACGAGCAGTACTTC
CASKLGPDSGTYLTYEQYF
>TRBD2|15|TRBJ2-7|NA|TRBV7-8
TGTGCCAGCAGCTTAGTCGGCGGGAGGAACGACGAGCAGTACTTC
CASSLVGGRNDEQYF
>NA|13|TRBJ2-7|NA|TRBV5-4
TGTGCCAGCAGCCGGACTGACTCCTACGAGCAGTACTTC
CASSRTDSYEQYF
>TRBD1|13|TRBJ2-4|NA|TRBV28
TGTGCCAGCACTCGGGACAGCAAAAACATTCAGTACTTC
CASTRDSKNIQYF
>TRBD2|21|TRBJ2-5|NA|TRBV10-3
TGTGCCATCAGTGATAGATCAACTAGCGGGAGCATTTCTGGTTCCCAGGAGACCCAGTACTTC
CAISDRSTSGSISGSQETQYF